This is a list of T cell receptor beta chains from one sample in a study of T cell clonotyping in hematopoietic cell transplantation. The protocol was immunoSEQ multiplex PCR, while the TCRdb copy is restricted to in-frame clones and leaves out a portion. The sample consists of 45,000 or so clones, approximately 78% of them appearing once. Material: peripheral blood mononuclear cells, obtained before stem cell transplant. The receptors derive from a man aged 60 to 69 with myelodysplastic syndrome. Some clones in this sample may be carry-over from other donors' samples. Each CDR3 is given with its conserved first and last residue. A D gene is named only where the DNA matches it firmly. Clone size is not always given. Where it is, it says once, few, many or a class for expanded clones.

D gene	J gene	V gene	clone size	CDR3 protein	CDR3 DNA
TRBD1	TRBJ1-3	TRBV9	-	CASSVAGQEFSGNTIYF	TGTGCCAGCAGCGTAGCGGGACAGGAGTTCTCTGGAAACACCATATATTTT
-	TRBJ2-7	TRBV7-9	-	CASSLAQGNIREQYF	TGTGCCAGCAGCTTAGCGCAGGGAAACATTAGGGAGCAGTACTTC
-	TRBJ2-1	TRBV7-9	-	CASSLVQGVYEQFF	TGTGCCAGCAGCTTAGTTCAGGGCGTGTATGAGCAGTTCTTC
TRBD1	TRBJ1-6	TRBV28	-	CASSTWTGGRSPLHF	TGTGCCAGCAGCACCTGGACAGGGGGCAGATCACCCCTCCACTTT
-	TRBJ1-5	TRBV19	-	CAGGMVGNQPQHF	TGTGCCGGAGGGATGGTTGGCAATCAGCCCCAGCATTTT
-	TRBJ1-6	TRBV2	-	CASRTGISYNSPLHF	TGTGCCAGCAGAACCGGGATCTCCTATAATTCACCCCTCCACTTT
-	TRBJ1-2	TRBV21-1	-	CASSMSRRRLLYGYTF	TGTGCCAGCAGCATGTCACGGAGACGCCTTCTGTATGGCTACACCTTC
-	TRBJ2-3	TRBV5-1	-	CASSLYWGVPDTQYF	TGCGCCAGCAGCTTGTACTGGGGGGTCCCAGATACGCAGTATTTT
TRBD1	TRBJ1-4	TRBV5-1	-	CASSFNYGTANEKLFF	TGCGCCAGCAGCTTTAATTACGGGACAGCTAATGAAAAACTGTTTTTT
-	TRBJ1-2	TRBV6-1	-	CASSEEGGYTF	TGTGCCAGCAGTGAGGAAGGGGGCTACACCTTC
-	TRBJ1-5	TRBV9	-	CASSVCLESRGVGNQPQHF	TGTGCCAGCAGCGTATGTCTAGAAAGTCGGGGGGTCGGCAATCAGCCCCAGCATTTT
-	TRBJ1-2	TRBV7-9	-	CASSADTPLYGYTF	TGTGCCAGCAGCGCTGATACCCCGCTCTATGGCTACACCTTC
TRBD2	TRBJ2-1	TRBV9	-	CASSPQGGGPYEQFF	TGTGCCAGCAGCCCCCAGGGCGGGGGGCCCTATGAGCAGTTCTTC
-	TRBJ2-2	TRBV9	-	CASSVGGTANTGELFF	TGTGCCAGCAGCGTAGGAGGGACCGCGAACACCGGGGAGCTGTTTTTT
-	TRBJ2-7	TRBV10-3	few	CAISEGQVPYEQYF	TGTGCCATCAGTGAGGGACAAGTACCCTACGAGCAGTACTTC
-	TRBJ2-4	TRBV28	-	CASSSNPRGQYF	TGTGCCAGCAGTTCTAATCCCCGGGGCCAGTACTTC
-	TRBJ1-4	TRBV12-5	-	CASGPANGGTNEKLFF	TGTGCTAGTGGTCCGGCCAATGGGGGAACTAATGAAAAACTGTTTTTT